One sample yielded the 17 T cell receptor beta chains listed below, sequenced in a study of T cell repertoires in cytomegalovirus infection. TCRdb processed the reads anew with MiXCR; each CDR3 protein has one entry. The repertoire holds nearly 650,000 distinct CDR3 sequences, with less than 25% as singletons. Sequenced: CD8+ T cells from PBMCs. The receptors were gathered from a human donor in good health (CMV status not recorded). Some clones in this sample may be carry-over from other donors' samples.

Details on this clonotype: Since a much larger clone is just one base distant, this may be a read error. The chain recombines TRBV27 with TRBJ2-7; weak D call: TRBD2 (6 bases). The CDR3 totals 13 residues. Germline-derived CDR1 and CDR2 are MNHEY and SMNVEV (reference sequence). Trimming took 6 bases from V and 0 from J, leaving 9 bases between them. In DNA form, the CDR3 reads TGTGCCAGCAGCCGGGACTTCTCCTACGAGCAGTACTTC. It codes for CASSRDFSYEQYF.

CDR3 residues: CSARDALAAFGPYEQYF. CDR3 bases: TGCAGTGCTAGAGACGCCCTCGCGGCTTTTGGTCCCTACGAGCAGTACTTC. The chain is built from TRBV20-1 and TRBJ2-7; no clear D gene. The CDR3 length is 17 residues. Germline V CDR1 and CDR2: DFQATT, SNEGSKA (reference sequence). Trimming removed 0 bases from V and 2 bases from J, with 20 bases in between.

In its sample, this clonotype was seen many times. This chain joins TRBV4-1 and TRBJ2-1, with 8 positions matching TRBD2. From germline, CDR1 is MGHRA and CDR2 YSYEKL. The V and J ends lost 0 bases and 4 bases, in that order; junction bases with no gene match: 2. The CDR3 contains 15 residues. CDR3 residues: CASSQERGGYNEQFF. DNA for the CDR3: TGCGCCAGCAGCCAAGAGCGCGGGGGGTACAATGAGCAGTTCTTC.

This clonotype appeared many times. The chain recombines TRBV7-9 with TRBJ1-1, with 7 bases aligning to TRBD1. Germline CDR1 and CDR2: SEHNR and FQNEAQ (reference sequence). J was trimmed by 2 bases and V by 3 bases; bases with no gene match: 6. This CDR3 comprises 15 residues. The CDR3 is CASSLEGAPNTEAFF. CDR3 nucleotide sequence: TGTGCCAGCAGCTTGGAGGGGGCGCCTAACACTGAAGCTTTCTTT.

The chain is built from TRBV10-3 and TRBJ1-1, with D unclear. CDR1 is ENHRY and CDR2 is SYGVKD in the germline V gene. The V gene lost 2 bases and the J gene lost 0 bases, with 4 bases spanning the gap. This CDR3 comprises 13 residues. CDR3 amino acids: CAISETVNTEAFF. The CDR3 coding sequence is TGTGCCATCAGTGAGACGGTGAACACTGAAGCTTTCTTT.

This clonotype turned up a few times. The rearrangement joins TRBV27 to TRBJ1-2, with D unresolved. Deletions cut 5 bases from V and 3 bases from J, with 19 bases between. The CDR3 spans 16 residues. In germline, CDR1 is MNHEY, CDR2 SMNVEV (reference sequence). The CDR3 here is CASSEGGSPLHYGYTF. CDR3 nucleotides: TGTGCCAGCAGTGAGGGAGGGAGCCCCCTCCACTATGGCTACACCTTC.

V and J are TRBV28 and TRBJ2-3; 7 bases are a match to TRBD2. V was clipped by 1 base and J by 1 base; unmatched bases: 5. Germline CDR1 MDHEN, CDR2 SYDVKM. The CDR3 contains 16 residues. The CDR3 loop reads CASSLLVTSGTDTQYF. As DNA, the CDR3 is TGTGCCAGCAGTTTATTGGTAACTAGCGGCACAGATACGCAGTATTTT. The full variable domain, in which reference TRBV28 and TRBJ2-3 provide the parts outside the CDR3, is DVKVTQSSRYLVKRTGEKVFLECVQDMDHENMFWYRQDPGLGLRLIYFSYDVKMKEKGDIPEGYSVSREKKERFSLILESASTNQTSMYLCASSLLVTSGTDTQYFGPGTRLTVL.

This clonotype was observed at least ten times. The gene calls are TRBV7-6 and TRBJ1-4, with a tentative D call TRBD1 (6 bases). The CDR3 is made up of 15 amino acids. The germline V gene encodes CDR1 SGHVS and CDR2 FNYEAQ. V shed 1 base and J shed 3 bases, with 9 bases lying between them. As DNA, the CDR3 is TGTGCCAGCAGCTTAGAAGGACAGCCTAATGAAAAACTGTTTTTT. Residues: CASSLEGQPNEKLFF.

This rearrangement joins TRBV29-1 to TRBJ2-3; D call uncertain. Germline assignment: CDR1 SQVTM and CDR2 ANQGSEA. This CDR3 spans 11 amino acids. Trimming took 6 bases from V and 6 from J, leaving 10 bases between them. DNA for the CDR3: TGCAGCGTCAAAAAGGTGGATACGCAGTATTTT. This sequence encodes CSVKKVDTQYF.

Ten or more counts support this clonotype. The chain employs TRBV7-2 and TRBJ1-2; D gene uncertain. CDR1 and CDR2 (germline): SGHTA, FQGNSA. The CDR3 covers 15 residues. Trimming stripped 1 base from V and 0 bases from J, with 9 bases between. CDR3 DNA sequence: TGTGCCAGCAGCTTAGTTGGCGGCACTAACTATGGCTACACCTTC. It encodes CASSLVGGTNYGYTF.

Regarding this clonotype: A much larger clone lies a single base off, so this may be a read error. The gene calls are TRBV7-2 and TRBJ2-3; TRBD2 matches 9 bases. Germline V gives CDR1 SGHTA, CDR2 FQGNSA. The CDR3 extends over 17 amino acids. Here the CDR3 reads CVSNQTPQRGAGDTQYF. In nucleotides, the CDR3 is TGTGTCAGCAACCAAACTCCTCAGCGGGGGGCGGGAGATACGCAGTATTTT.

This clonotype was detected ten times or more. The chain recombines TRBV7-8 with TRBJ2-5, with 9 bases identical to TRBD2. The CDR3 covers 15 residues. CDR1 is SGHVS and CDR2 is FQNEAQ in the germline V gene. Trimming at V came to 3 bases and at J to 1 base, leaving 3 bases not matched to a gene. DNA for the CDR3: TGTGCCAGCAGCTTCAGACTAGCGGCCCAAGAGACCCAGTACTTC. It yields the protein CASSFRLAAQETQYF.

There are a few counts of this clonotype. The CDR3 sequence: CASSFRDRGDYGYTF. DNA for the CDR3: TGTGCCAGCAGCTTCCGGGACAGGGGAGACTATGGCTACACCTTC. J is TRBJ1-2 and V is TRBV7-9; the match to TRBD1 covers 10 bases. The V gene's germline CDR1 is SEHNR and CDR2 FQNEAQ (reference sequence). This CDR3 is built from 15 residues. Trimming at V came to 3 bases and at J to 3 bases, leaving 4 bases not matched to a gene.

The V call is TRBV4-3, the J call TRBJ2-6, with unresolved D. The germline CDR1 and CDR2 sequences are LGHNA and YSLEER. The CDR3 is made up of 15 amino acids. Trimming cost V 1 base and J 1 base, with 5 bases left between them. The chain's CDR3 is CASSQARSGANVLTF. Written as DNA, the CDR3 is TGCGCCAGCAGCCAAGCAAGGTCTGGGGCCAACGTCCTGACTTTC.

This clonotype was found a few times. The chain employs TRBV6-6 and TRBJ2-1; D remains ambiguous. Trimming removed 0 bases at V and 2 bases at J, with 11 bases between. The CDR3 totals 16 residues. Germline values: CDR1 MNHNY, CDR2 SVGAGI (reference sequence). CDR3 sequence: CASSYSTDPPYNEQFF. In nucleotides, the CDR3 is TGTGCCAGCAGTTACTCGACGGATCCGCCCTACAATGAGCAGTTCTTC.

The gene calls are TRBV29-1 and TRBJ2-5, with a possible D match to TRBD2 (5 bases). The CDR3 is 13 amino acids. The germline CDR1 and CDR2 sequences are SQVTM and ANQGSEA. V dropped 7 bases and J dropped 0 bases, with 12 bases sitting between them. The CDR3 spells CSALGLYQETQYF. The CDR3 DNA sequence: TGCAGCGCACTCGGACTCTACCAAGAGACCCAGTACTTC.

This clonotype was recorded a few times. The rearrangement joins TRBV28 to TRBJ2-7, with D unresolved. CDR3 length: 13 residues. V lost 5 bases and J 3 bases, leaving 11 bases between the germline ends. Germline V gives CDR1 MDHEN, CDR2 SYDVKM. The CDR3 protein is CASSTIQSYEQYV. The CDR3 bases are TGTGCCAGCAGTACCATACAGAGCTACGAGCAGTACGTC.